Shown below are 11 T cell receptor beta chains from a single sample sequenced in a study of tumor-infiltrating lymphocytes in localized non-small cell lung cancer. Profiling relied on immunoSEQ multiplex PCR, and the TCRdb table lists in-frame clones only, not all of them. This sample has around 8,000 clones, with about three fifths found just once. Sequencing was carried out using uninvolved lung tissue not adjacent to the tumor. All receptors derive from a human donor with non-small cell lung cancer.

The chain is built from TRBV10-3 and TRBJ1-2; D remains ambiguous. Looked up from germline, CDR1 is ENHRY and CDR2 is SYGVKD. Trimming cost V 0 bases and J 3 bases, with 5 bases left between them. The length of the CDR3 is 13 residues. In DNA, the CDR3 is TGTGCCATCAGTGAGTCGTCCTACTATGGCTACACCTTC. Residues: CAISESSYYGYTF.

V usage is TRBV5-4 and J usage is TRBJ1-2; unclear D gene. Trimming took off 4 bases at V and 5 bases at J, with 12 bases between the two ends. Per the germline V gene, CDR1 is SGHNT and CDR2 is YYREEE (reference sequence). The CDR3 has 13 amino acids. This chain's CDR3 is CASSQDGVYGYTF. DNA for the CDR3: TGTGCCAGCAGCCAGGACGGAGTATATGGCTACACCTTC. The full variable domain, with the rest looked up from reference TRBV5-4 and TRBJ1-2, is ETGVTQSPTHLIKTRGQQVTLRCSSQSGHNTVSWYQQALGQGPQFIFQYYREEENGRGNFPPRFSGLQFPNYSSELNVNALELDDSALYLCASSQDGVYGYTFGSGTRLTVV.

The CDR3 region is CASSGGGLAAITGELFF. As DNA, the CDR3 is TGCGCCAGCAGCGGAGGAGGACTAGCGGCGATTACCGGGGAGCTGTTTTTT. This chain connects TRBV4-1 to TRBJ2-2; 10 bases agree with TRBD2. The CDR3 consists of 17 residues. Germline CDR1 reads MGHRA; CDR2 reads YSYEKL. V shed 5 bases, J shed 5 bases, and the junction held 11 bases outside the gene matches.

This clone is classed as large. The genes are TRBV6-5 and TRBJ1-1; D is undetermined. Germline V CDR1 and CDR2: MNHEY, SVGAGI. This CDR3 comprises 13 residues. The V end was cut by 5 bases, the J end by 4 bases, with 11 bases between. The CDR3 protein is CASSAEDFTEAFF. The CDR3 DNA follows: TGTGCCAGCAGTGCTGAGGATTTCACTGAAGCTTTCTTT.

The chain carries TRBV4-1 and TRBJ2-7; D possibly matches TRBD1 or TRBD2 (5 bases each). This CDR3 has 14 residues. CDR1 is MGHRA, CDR2 YSYEKL, per germline. Between the trimmed V and J ends, which lost 1 base and 7 bases, there was a span of 14 bases. CDR3 sequence: CASSQVAGSREQYF. Here the CDR3 DNA reads TGCGCCAGCAGCCAAGTTGCAGGGAGCCGAGAGCAGTACTTC.

The chain combines TRBV6-1 with TRBJ2-3; TRBD2 matches at 10 bases. The CDR3 contains 15 residues. From germline, CDR1 is MNHNS and CDR2 SASEGT. J gave up 4 bases and V 2 bases, and 3 bases lay outside the gene matches. The CDR3: CASSELAGVPDTQYF. CDR3 DNA sequence: TGTGCCAGCAGTGAACTAGCGGGGGTCCCAGATACGCAGTATTTT.

The V call is TRBV11-2, the J call TRBJ1-1; 7 nucleotides agree with TRBD1. This CDR3 spans 14 amino acids. Germline V gives CDR1 SGHAT, CDR2 FQNNGV. The ends lost 5 bases at V and 0 bases at J; junction bases unmatched: 3. The CDR3 loop is CASSPTGLNTEAFF. The CDR3 DNA is TGTGCCAGCAGCCCGACAGGGCTGAACACTGAAGCTTTCTTT. Filled out from reference TRBV11-2 and TRBJ1-1, the complete variable domain reads EAGVAQSPRYKIIEKRQSVAFWCNPISGHATLYWYQQILGQGPKLLIQFQNNGVVDDSQLPKDRFSAERLKGVDSTLKIQPAKLEDSAVYLCASSPTGLNTEAFFGQGTRLTVV.

The chain couples TRBV29-1 to TRBJ1-2; D ambiguous. The CDR3 is made up of 10 amino acids. Germline assignment: CDR1 SQVTM and CDR2 ANQGSEA. Trimming took 3 bases from V and 8 from J, leaving 7 bases between them. The CDR3 coding sequence is TGCAGCGTTGATGTAGAGGGCTACACCTTC. This sequence encodes CSVDVEGYTF.

The J gene is TRBJ2-1, the V gene TRBV30; D is perhaps TRBD1 or TRBD2 (5 bases each). The V end lost 0 bases, the J end lost 3 bases, and 15 bases lay between the germline ends. This CDR3 comprises 16 residues. Germline-derived CDR1 and CDR2 are GTSNPN and SVGIG (reference sequence). The DNA of the CDR3 is TGTGCCTGGAGTGTAGAGGGGCAGGAGATCTACAATGAGCAGTTCTTC. This sequence encodes CAWSVEGQEIYNEQFF.

This clone has just one count. The chain is built from TRBV5-1 and TRBJ1-5; weak D call: TRBD1 (5 bases). V lost 8 bases and J 4 bases, leaving 16 bases between the germline ends. CDR3 length equals 14 residues. Germline values: CDR1 SGHRS, CDR2 YFSETQ. CDR3 protein: CARARGSPNQPQHF. DNA of the CDR3: TGCGCCAGGGCCCGGGGCTCCCCTAATCAGCCCCAGCATTTT.

CDR3: CASSYQGGGANTGELFF. The CDR3 DNA reads as TGTGCCAGCAGCTACCAAGGGGGAGGAGCGAACACCGGGGAGCTGTTTTTT. The J gene is TRBJ2-2, the V gene TRBV7-3, with D perhaps matching TRBD1 or TRBD2 (6 bases each). From germline, CDR1 is SGHTA and CDR2 FQGTGA. The CDR3 length is 17 residues. Trimming pared 4 bases from V and 0 bases from J, leaving 15 bases between.